This T cell receptor beta chain was sequenced during a study of Graves' ophthalmopathy and Graves' hyperthyroidism. The CDR3 contains 14 residues. CDR1 is MDHEN, CDR2 SYDVKM, per germline. V lost 6 bases and J lost 3; bases outside the gene matches: 6. There are many counts of this clonotype. The authors amplified TCR beta CDR3 regions from RNA transcripts. The authors performed first-round RT-PCR with HTBI primers and then a second-round multiplex PCR. TCRdb re-analysed the multiplex PCR reads in MiXCR, keeping a single row per CDR3 protein. Seen here are more than 300,000 distinct CDR3 sequences, 15% to 17% observed once, and the top ten hold roughly 7%.

Sequenced input: peripheral blood. The V and J genes are TRBV28 and TRBJ2-7; 9 bases are shared with TRBD2. The receptor was derived from a woman aged 18 to 35 with stable Graves' hyperthyroidism. CDR3: CASSVSGGYYEQYF. CDR3 bases: TGTGCCAGCAGCGTTAGCGGGGGTTACTACGAGCAGTACTTC.